A selection of T cell receptor beta chains follows, all from one sample in a study of T-cell reconstitution after alpha-beta-depleted transplantation in children. Using its own MiXCR run on the PCR reads, TCRdb lists one record per CDR3 protein. This sample carries approximately 510,000 distinct CDR3 sequences, around 18% of them seen once, and the ten largest clones take roughly 3.3%. The material sequenced was PBMCs from the stem cell graft donor, taken from the stem cell graft. Receptor source: a human donor who donated a stem cell graft to a child with acute lymphoblastic leukemia. CDR3s leave out the opening cysteine and the closing phenylalanine or tryptophan. Fields, in order: J gene, V gene, CDR3 length, CDR3 protein.

J gene: TRBJ1-1; V gene: TRBV28; CDR3 length: 12; CDR3 protein: ASTLGRANTEAF
J gene: TRBJ2-1; V gene: TRBV9; CDR3 length: 12; CDR3 protein: ASSVGSRGNEQF
J gene: TRBJ2-7; V gene: TRBV7-9; CDR3 length: 13; CDR3 protein: ASSLIAGETYEQY
J gene: TRBJ1-5; V gene: TRBV6-2/TRBV6-3; CDR3 length: 17; CDR3 protein: ASSYYRTGDFSSDQPQH
J gene: TRBJ2-1; V gene: TRBV10-3; CDR3 length: 13; CDR3 protein: AISESGTFYNEQF
J gene: TRBJ2-7; V gene: TRBV18; CDR3 length: 13; CDR3 protein: ASLNQVTASYEQY
J gene: TRBJ2-5; V gene: TRBV25-1; CDR3 length: 13; CDR3 protein: ASSETGDLQETQY
J gene: TRBJ1-1; V gene: TRBV5-1; CDR3 length: 12; CDR3 protein: ASSLGIQAGEAF
J gene: TRBJ1-1; V gene: TRBV7-9; CDR3 length: 12; CDR3 protein: ASSSWDMNTEAF
J gene: TRBJ1-2; V gene: TRBV5-1; CDR3 length: 11; CDR3 protein: ASSLGPVYGYT
J gene: TRBJ1-1; V gene: TRBV3-1; CDR3 length: 11; CDR3 protein: ASSHAGRTEAF
J gene: TRBJ2-7; V gene: TRBV6-5; CDR3 length: 13; CDR3 protein: ASSYSTSGSYEQY
J gene: TRBJ2-3; V gene: TRBV20-1; CDR3 length: 14; CDR3 protein: SARARSGRDGDTQY
J gene: TRBJ1-2; V gene: TRBV7-3; CDR3 length: 12; CDR3 protein: ASSLTGEGSGYT
J gene: TRBJ2-5; V gene: TRBV20-1; CDR3 length: 14; CDR3 protein: SARDSFGSGGETQC
J gene: TRBJ1-4; V gene: TRBV12-3/TRBV12-4; CDR3 length: 13; CDR3 protein: ASSPAGGANEKLF
J gene: TRBJ2-7; V gene: TRBV20-1; CDR3 length: 13; CDR3 protein: SARPGQGPSYEQY
J gene: TRBJ2-4; V gene: TRBV9; CDR3 length: 12; CDR3 protein: ASSVKGDVDIQY
J gene: TRBJ2-7; V gene: TRBV6-2/TRBV6-3; CDR3 length: 14; CDR3 protein: ASASGWRQVRYEQY
J gene: TRBJ2-7; V gene: TRBV5-1; CDR3 length: 12; CDR3 protein: ASSLRTGGYEQY
J gene: TRBJ1-1; V gene: TRBV5-1; CDR3 length: 14; CDR3 protein: ASSLVEVWGNTEAF
J gene: TRBJ2-5; V gene: TRBV7-3; CDR3 length: 11; CDR3 protein: ASSLGGWETQY
J gene: TRBJ2-7; V gene: TRBV3-1; CDR3 length: 12; CDR3 protein: ASSPTGQGNEQY
J gene: TRBJ1-5; V gene: TRBV12-3/TRBV12-4; CDR3 length: 13; CDR3 protein: ASSLGQGRGQPQH
J gene: TRBJ1-1; V gene: TRBV5-6; CDR3 length: 12; CDR3 protein: ASSLARRDTEAF
J gene: TRBJ2-3; V gene: TRBV29-1; CDR3 length: 9; CDR3 protein: SVATADTQY
J gene: TRBJ1-5; V gene: TRBV5-5; CDR3 length: 10; CDR3 protein: ASSFGGQPQH
J gene: TRBJ2-1; V gene: TRBV4-1; CDR3 length: 17; CDR3 protein: ASSQEGTDRGPRYNEQF
J gene: TRBJ1-4; V gene: TRBV7-3; CDR3 length: 13; CDR3 protein: ASSLTGGLNEKLF
J gene: TRBJ1-6; V gene: TRBV2; CDR3 length: 12; CDR3 protein: ASSEHRGNSPLH
J gene: TRBJ2-1; V gene: TRBV20-1; CDR3 length: 11; CDR3 protein: SASEFSYNEQF
J gene: TRBJ1-1; V gene: TRBV6-1; CDR3 length: 13; CDR3 protein: ASTYGGTGGTEAF
J gene: TRBJ1-1; V gene: TRBV29-1; CDR3 length: 8; CDR3 protein: SVGDIEAF
J gene: TRBJ2-4; V gene: TRBV20-1; CDR3 length: 12; CDR3 protein: SARISGNKNIQY
J gene: TRBJ2-1; V gene: TRBV12-3/TRBV12-4; CDR3 length: 11; CDR3 protein: ASSPFGGDEQF
J gene: TRBJ1-2; V gene: TRBV28; CDR3 length: 15; CDR3 protein: ASSLGRGTGANYGYT
J gene: TRBJ2-7; V gene: TRBV5-1; CDR3 length: 11; CDR3 protein: ATGTGVTDEQY
J gene: TRBJ2-1; V gene: TRBV3-1; CDR3 length: 14; CDR3 protein: ASSLLAGGGSYEQF
J gene: TRBJ2-1; V gene: TRBV5-1; CDR3 length: 12; CDR3 protein: ASSLNQVRDEQF
J gene: TRBJ2-7; V gene: TRBV30; CDR3 length: 11; CDR3 protein: AWSVKASYEQY
J gene: TRBJ1-2; V gene: TRBV20-1; CDR3 length: 12; CDR3 protein: SARWGTGNYGYT
J gene: TRBJ1-2; V gene: TRBV7-8; CDR3 length: 15; CDR3 protein: ASSLGGGGGGDYGYT
J gene: TRBJ1-5; V gene: TRBV27; CDR3 length: 12; CDR3 protein: ASSLRDGNQPQH
J gene: TRBJ2-5; V gene: TRBV5-1; CDR3 length: 12; CDR3 protein: ASSRRQGAETQY
J gene: TRBJ1-1; V gene: TRBV15; CDR3 length: 12; CDR3 protein: ATSRDTAQAEAF
J gene: TRBJ2-5; V gene: TRBV29-1; CDR3 length: 14; CDR3 protein: SVELPPDVPKGTQY
J gene: TRBJ1-2; V gene: TRBV7-2; CDR3 length: 14; CDR3 protein: ASSLGVQLHNYGYT
J gene: TRBJ2-7; V gene: TRBV20-1; CDR3 length: 12; CDR3 protein: SAPGQAASYEQY
J gene: TRBJ1-5; V gene: TRBV12-3/TRBV12-4; CDR3 length: 10; CDR3 protein: ASSVTNQPQH
J gene: TRBJ1-1; V gene: TRBV29-1; CDR3 length: 14; CDR3 protein: SVDGVGGHLNTEAF
J gene: TRBJ1-1; V gene: TRBV11-2; CDR3 length: 15; CDR3 protein: ASTDSSGQDESTEAF
J gene: TRBJ2-1; V gene: TRBV4-1; CDR3 length: 17; CDR3 protein: ASSQLKASGSSSHNEQF
J gene: TRBJ2-5; V gene: TRBV11-2; CDR3 length: 14; CDR3 protein: ASSPGGLAGGETQY